This T cell receptor (beta chain) was identified during a study of CD8+CD57+ T cells in acquired aplastic anemia. Study details: Sorted CD4+ and CD8+ cells yielded DNA averaging roughly 3.3 ug.

With 6 bases removed from V and 4 bases from J, the gap between germline ends came to 10 bases. This CDR3 is 13 amino acids long. Findings and caveats of the study: Overlap between patients and controls comprised twenty-nine CD8+ CDR3 sequences. Patients and controls had CD8+ Simpson's diversity values that were not significantly distinct.

Both TCR beta VDJ combination and CDR3 sequence profiling were carried out. Genomic DNA was the template for this profiling. TCRdb independently ran MiXCR on the reads; one entry per CDR3 protein. The table lists 450,000 to 600,000 distinct CDR3 sequences, more than 25% of them singletons, with 0.82% in the top ten. Whoever was chosen for sequencing had shown CD8+CD57+ cell expansion by flow cytometry. When blood sampling took place, the patients had received no therapy. This clonotype was detected many times. No antigen is known for it. This chain links TRBV12-3 or TRBV12-4 with TRBJ1-5; D perhaps matches TRBD1 (5 bases). The source of this sequence is a human donor with aplastic anemia. Input material: sorted CD4+, CD8+, or CD8+CD57+ T cells (not recorded which) from PBMCs. The CDR3 DNA reads as TGTGCCAGCAGCTTTGGGGGTAATCAGCCCCAGCATTTT. Amino acids: CASSFGGNQPQHF.